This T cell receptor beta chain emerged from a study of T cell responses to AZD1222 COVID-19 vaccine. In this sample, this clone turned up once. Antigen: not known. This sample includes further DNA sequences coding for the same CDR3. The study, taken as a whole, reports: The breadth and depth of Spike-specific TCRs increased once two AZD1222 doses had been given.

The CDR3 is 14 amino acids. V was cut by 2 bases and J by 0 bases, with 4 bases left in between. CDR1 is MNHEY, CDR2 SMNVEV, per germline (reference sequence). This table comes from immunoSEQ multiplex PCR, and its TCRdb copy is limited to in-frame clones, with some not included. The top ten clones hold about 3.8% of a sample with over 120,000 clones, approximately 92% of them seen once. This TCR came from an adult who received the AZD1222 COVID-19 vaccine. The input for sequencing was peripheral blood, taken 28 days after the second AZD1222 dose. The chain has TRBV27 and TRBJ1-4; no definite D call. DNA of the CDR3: TGTGCCAGCAGTTTAGACGCAACTAATGAAAAACTGTTTTTT. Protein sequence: CASSLDATNEKLFF. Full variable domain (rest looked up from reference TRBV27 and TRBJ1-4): EAQVTQNPRYLITVTGKKLTVTCSQNMNHEYMSWYRQDPGLGLRQIYYSMNVEVTDKGDVPEGYKVSRKEKRNFPLILESPSPNQTSLYFCASSLDATNEKLFFGSGTQLSVL.